These 32 T cell receptor beta chains share one sample of origin, sequenced in a study of shared clonotypes between healthy human individuals. The data were produced by immunoSEQ multiplex PCR, yet TCRdb's version contains in-frame clones alone and is incomplete. This sample has about 2 million clones, with about 94% found just once. CD45RO-negative cells were positively selected for CCR7, leaving out terminally differentiated effector memory CD45RA+ cells. The source material was naive CD8+ T cells sorted from blood. These receptor sequences come from a man aged 18-30 years in good health.

The chain has TRBV7-6 and TRBJ1-3; the D gene is possibly TRBD1 (5 bases). Germline values: CDR1 SGHVS, CDR2 FNYEAQ. This CDR3 has 15 residues. Between the trimmed V and J ends, which lost 5 bases and 2 bases, there was a span of 13 bases. CDR3 sequence (DNA): TGTGCCAGCAGCCTATTCGGGGGTGCTGGAAACACCATATATTTT. It translates to CASSLFGGAGNTIYF. Variable domain in full (rest from reference TRBV7-6 and TRBJ1-3): GAGVSQSPRYKVTKRGQDVALRCDPISGHVSLYWYRQALGQGPEFLTYFNYEAQQDKSGLPNDRFSAERPEGSISTLTIQRTEQRDSAMYRCASSLFGGAGNTIYFGEGSWLTVV.

The chain combines TRBV7-8 with TRBJ1-1; D uncertain. Germline V gene lookup returns CDR1 SGHVS and CDR2 FQNEAQ. Trimming took 5 bases from V and 2 from J, leaving 9 bases between them. The CDR3 runs to 13 residues. The CDR3 nucleotides read TGTGCCAGCAGCCCCCGGGTCAACACTGAAGCTTTCTTT. Residues: CASSPRVNTEAFF.

The V gene is TRBV27, the J gene TRBJ2-7; no firm D call. V lost 5 bases and J 2 bases, leaving 10 bases between the germline ends. CDR1 is MNHEY, CDR2 SMNVEV, per germline (reference sequence). The CDR3 runs to 13 residues. The CDR3 here is CASSADGPYEQYF. For the CDR3, the DNA is TGTGCCAGCAGTGCGGACGGTCCCTACGAGCAGTACTTC.

The chain carries TRBV7-9 and TRBJ2-3; 10 bases align to TRBD2. J was trimmed by 8 bases and V by 0 bases; bases with no gene match: 5. Germline V gene data show CDR1 as SEHNR and CDR2 as FQNEAQ (reference sequence). The CDR3 length is 15 residues. The chain's CDR3 is CASSLASGGVATQYF. In nucleotides, the CDR3 is TGTGCCAGCAGCTTAGCCAGCGGGGGGGTCGCTACGCAGTATTTT.

The chain carries TRBV5-6 and TRBJ1-3; 11 positions match TRBD1. The junction had 8 bases not matched to a gene; V was cut back by 3 bases and J by 0 bases. The germline V gene has CDR1 SGHDT and CDR2 YYEEEE. CDR3 length: 18 residues. The CDR3 DNA reads TGTGCCAGCAGCTACGGACAGGGGGCCTATTACTCTGGAAACACCATATATTTT. It yields the protein CASSYGQGAYYSGNTIYF.

V and J are TRBV25-1 and TRBJ2-1; 11 bases match TRBD2. Per the germline V gene, CDR1 is MGHDK and CDR2 is SYGVNS. Trimming at V came to 1 base and at J to 9 bases, leaving 5 bases not matched to a gene. CDR3 size: 15 residues. The CDR3 nucleotides read TGTGCCAGCAGTGAATTTAGCGGGAGGGCCGGTGAGCAGTTCTTC. This codes for CASSEFSGRAGEQFF.

The chain uses TRBV9 and TRBJ2-3; TRBD2 aligns across 7 bases. The junction had 7 bases not matched to a gene; V was cut back by 0 bases and J by 6 bases. Looked up from germline, CDR1 is SGDLS and CDR2 is YYNGEE. This CDR3 contains 15 residues. CDR3 nucleotides: TGTGCCAGCAGCGTAGGGGCGGGAGATTCCGATACGCAGTATTTT. Translating gives CASSVGAGDSDTQYF.

The chain employs TRBV9 and TRBJ2-7; TRBD2 aligns across 9 bases. Trimming removed 0 bases from V and 2 bases from J; junction bases left unmatched: 6. The CDR3 extends over 16 amino acids. CDR1 and CDR2 (germline): SGDLS, YYNGEE. CDR3 loop: CASSVGLAGPTYEQYF. For the CDR3, the DNA is TGTGCCAGCAGCGTAGGGCTAGCGGGACCCACCTACGAGCAGTACTTC.

This chain uses TRBV27 with TRBJ2-7, with a possible D match to TRBD2 (6 bases). In germline, CDR1 is MNHEY, CDR2 SMNVEV (reference sequence). The CDR3 runs to 16 residues. V lost 5 bases, J lost 5 bases, and 22 bases lay in between. CDR3: CASSPGPGEGLNEQYF. For the CDR3, the DNA is TGTGCCAGCAGTCCGGGACCGGGAGAAGGTTTGAACGAGCAGTACTTC.

The rearrangement uses TRBV7-6 and TRBJ2-3, with D maybe TRBD2 (5 bases). CDR3 length: 15 residues. Germline CDR1 and CDR2: SGHVS and FNYEAQ. V lost 1 base and J lost 6, with 14 bases in between. CDR3 region: CASSLDEGRVDTQYF. In DNA, the CDR3 is TGTGCCAGCAGCTTAGATGAGGGCAGAGTGGATACGCAGTATTTT.

A word on this clone: Other DNA sequences in this sample translate to the same CDR3. The rearrangement uses TRBV7-9 and TRBJ2-5; 13 bases fit TRBD2. Germline assignment: CDR1 SEHNR and CDR2 FQNEAQ (reference sequence). The CDR3 length is 14 residues. V lost 6 bases, J lost 5 bases, and 3 bases stayed unmatched. The chain's CDR3 is CASSTSGGAETQYF. The CDR3 DNA is TGTGCCAGCAGTACTAGCGGGGGGGCGGAGACCCAGTACTTC.

A few counts support this clone. V usage is TRBV6-6 and J usage is TRBJ1-6; D possibly corresponds to TRBD1 (5 bases). In germline, CDR1 is MNHNY, CDR2 SVGAGI (reference sequence). Deletions cut 6 bases from V and 8 bases from J, with 11 bases between. The CDR3 consists of 13 residues. The CDR3: CASSPEGDSPLHF. CDR3 coding DNA: TGTGCCAGCAGCCCAGAAGGGGATTCACCCCTCCACTTT.

The rearrangement joins TRBV6-5 to TRBJ2-1; D may correspond to TRBD1 or TRBD2 (6 bases each). The CDR3 covers 14 residues. V lost 8 bases and J 3 bases, leaving 14 bases between the germline ends. Germline V CDR1 and CDR2: MNHEY, SVGAGI. CDR3 amino acids: CASGWRGDYNEQFF. CDR3 in DNA: TGTGCCAGCGGGTGGAGGGGGGACTACAATGAGCAGTTCTTC.

V gene TRBV5-3 combines with J gene TRBJ2-1; 7 bases map to TRBD2. TRBV5-3 is known as an ORF, though its function is uncertain. This CDR3 region has 16 residues. With V trimmed by 1 base and J by 8 bases, 12 bases remained unmatched. Written as DNA, the CDR3 is TGTGCCAGAAGCTTGAAACTAGCGCGATCTGGCCATGAGCAGTTCTTC. Translating it yields CARSLKLARSGHEQFF.

On this clone itself: This same CDR3 is encoded by further DNA sequences in the sample. The CDR3 nucleotides are TGCAGCGCCTTAACAGGGGCCAGCTACGAGCAGTACTTC. It specifies CSALTGASYEQYF. This chain uses TRBV29-1 with TRBJ2-7; 7 bases match TRBD1. Germline trimming cut 7 bases from V and 3 bases from J; bases unmatched to any gene: 9. The CDR3 runs 13 residues. The germline V gene has CDR1 SQVTM and CDR2 ANQGSEA.

The rearrangement uses TRBV5-5 and TRBJ2-1; D may be TRBD1 or TRBD2 (5 bases each). The germline V gene has CDR1 SGHKS and CDR2 YYEKEE (reference sequence). The CDR3 is 15 amino acids. The V end lost 4 bases, the J end lost 0 bases, and 11 bases lay between the germline ends. CDR3 protein: CASSPGLSSYNEQFF. The CDR3 nucleotides are TGTGCCAGCAGCCCGGGGCTGAGCTCCTACAATGAGCAGTTCTTC.

The rearrangement links TRBV6-1 to TRBJ2-7; tentative D call: TRBD2 (6 bases). The CDR3 spans 17 residues. Germline V CDR1 and CDR2: MNHNS, SASEGT. V lost 2 bases and J lost 0, with 17 bases in between. In DNA, the CDR3 is TGTGCCAGCAGTGAATGGGCTTTGGGGACTGGCTCCTACGAGCAGTACTTC. This codes for CASSEWALGTGSYEQYF.

This clone was detected a few times. This rearrangement joins TRBV7-6 to TRBJ1-1, with a weak D call TRBD1 (6 bases). Deletions cut 2 bases from V and 3 bases from J, with 16 bases between. This CDR3 spans 16 amino acids. Per the germline V gene, CDR1 is SGHVS and CDR2 is FNYEAQ. CDR3 protein: CASSLTAAGVDTEAFF. The CDR3 bases are TGTGCCAGCAGCTTAACTGCGGCAGGGGTAGACACTGAAGCTTTCTTT.

The rearrangement joins TRBV6-8 to TRBJ2-6; D may be TRBD1 (6 bases). Germline CDR1 reads MNHGY; CDR2 reads SAAAGT. V was trimmed by 5 bases and J by 0 bases, leaving 14 bases between them. The CDR3 runs 17 residues. CDR3 sequence reads: CASSKRQVLSGANVLTF. The CDR3 DNA reads as TGTGCCAGCAGTAAGAGACAGGTACTCTCTGGGGCCAACGTCCTGACTTTC.

The V and J genes are TRBV14 and TRBJ2-1, with 7 bases that match TRBD1. The germline gives CDR1 SGHDN, CDR2 FVKESK. The V and J ends lost 4 bases and 12 bases, in that order; junction bases with no gene match: 12. This CDR3 region has 14 residues. The CDR3 nucleotides are TGTGCCAGCAGCCGGCAGGGGGATCTAAAAGGGCAGTTCTTC. Amino acids: CASSRQGDLKGQFF. The full variable domain, in which reference TRBV14 and TRBJ2-1 provide the parts outside the CDR3, is EAGVTQFPSHSVIEKGQTVTLRCDPISGHDNLYWYRRVMGKEIKFLLHFVKESKQDESGMPNNRFLAERTGGTYSTLKVQPAELEDSGVYFCASSRQGDLKGQFFGPGTRLTVL.

The chain joins TRBV9 to TRBJ2-1, with D perhaps matching TRBD1 or TRBD2 (6 bases each). CDR3 length: 15 residues. Trimming pared 4 bases from V and 7 bases from J, leaving 18 bases between. Germline-derived CDR1 and CDR2 are SGDLS and YYNGEE. The CDR3 loop reads CASSSWGRLENEQFF. Here the CDR3 DNA reads TGTGCCAGCAGCTCCTGGGGGCGACTAGAGAATGAGCAGTTCTTC.

The rearrangement joins TRBV10-1 to TRBJ2-3, with D perhaps TRBD2 (5 bases). The CDR3 runs 14 residues. CDR1 and CDR2 (germline): WNHNN, SYGVQD (reference sequence). The ends were cut back, 4 bases at V and 2 bases at J, with 10 bases in the middle. CDR3 nucleotide sequence: TGCGCCAGCAGTGCGGGGAGCCACACAGATACGCAGTATTTT. Encoded protein: CASSAGSHTDTQYF.

The CDR3 loop is CASSGGSGYTDTQYF. The CDR3 region has the DNA TGTGCCAGCAGTGGAGGTAGCGGGTACACAGATACGCAGTATTTT. This chain uses TRBV2 with TRBJ2-3, with 7 bases matching TRBD2. The V gene's germline CDR1 is SNHLY and CDR2 FYNNEI. With 4 bases clipped from V and 2 bases from J, the junction kept 6 bases outside the gene matches. The CDR3 covers 15 residues.

The V and J genes are TRBV30 and TRBJ1-5, with 9 nucleotides matching TRBD1. The germline gives CDR1 GTSNPN, CDR2 SVGIG (reference sequence). The CDR3 covers 14 residues. The V and J ends lost 6 bases and 4 bases, in that order; junction bases with no gene match: 7. The CDR3 loop is CACQGQGQNQPQHF. The CDR3 DNA reads TGTGCCTGCCAAGGACAGGGGCAAAATCAGCCCCAGCATTTT.

This chain links TRBV9 with TRBJ2-7, with TRBD2 identical over 9 bases. CDR1 SGDLS and CDR2 YYNGEE come from the germline V gene. With 0 bases clipped from V and 4 bases from J, the junction kept 5 bases outside the gene matches. The CDR3 totals 15 residues. Here the CDR3 reads CASSVDPAGGYEQYF. The CDR3 DNA reads as TGTGCCAGCAGCGTAGATCCAGCGGGGGGTTACGAGCAGTACTTC.

This clone was recorded only once. This rearrangement joins TRBV6-1 to TRBJ1-4, with D possibly being TRBD1 (6 bases). Trimming removed 10 bases at V and 1 base at J, with 10 bases between. The CDR3 length is 13 residues. The germline gives CDR1 MNHNS, CDR2 SASEGT. The CDR3 coding sequence is TGTGCCACCAAGACAGGAACTAATGAAAAACTGTTTTTT. The encoded protein is CATKTGTNEKLFF.

The rearrangement joins TRBV2 to TRBJ2-3; D possibly matches TRBD1 or TRBD2 (6 bases each). Germline-derived CDR1 and CDR2 are SNHLY and FYNNEI. The CDR3 is 18 residues long. Trimming removed 2 bases at V and 2 bases at J, with 20 bases between. Here the CDR3 DNA reads TGTGCCAGCAGTGAACCGACCGGCGGGACACCAAACACAGATACGCAGTATTTT. Protein sequence: CASSEPTGGTPNTDTQYF.

The chain joins TRBV2 to TRBJ2-7, with D perhaps TRBD1 or TRBD2 (5 bases each). Trimming pared 7 bases from V and 0 bases from J, leaving 16 bases between. CDR1 and CDR2 from the germline V gene are SNHLY and FYNNEI. The CDR3 consists of 15 residues. The CDR3 DNA follows: TGTGCCAGCACCCAGGGTAGAGGGGCCTCCTACGAGCAGTACTTC. It specifies CASTQGRGASYEQYF.

A word on this clone: Other DNA variants within this sample encode the same CDR3. The J gene is TRBJ1-1, the V gene TRBV7-9; 7 bases align to TRBD1. V lost 0 bases to trimming and J lost 3 bases; unmatched junction nucleotides: 4. CDR1 and CDR2 from the germline V gene are SEHNR and FQNEAQ (reference sequence). The CDR3 length is 15 residues. The CDR3 bases are TGTGCCAGCAGCTTAGCGCAGGGGGTGGACACTGAAGCTTTCTTT. It translates to CASSLAQGVDTEAFF.

This rearrangement joins TRBV28 to TRBJ2-3, with 7 bases matching TRBD1. The CDR3 is made up of 15 amino acids. Trimming took 5 bases from V and 2 from J; bases not matched to a gene: 7. CDR1 is MDHEN, CDR2 SYDVKM, per germline. In DNA, the CDR3 is TGTGCCAGCAGTGAAGGGGGCGCCGACACAGATACGCAGTATTTT. Translated, it gives CASSEGGADTDTQYF.

The chain carries TRBV2 and TRBJ1-2; D is possibly TRBD1 (5 bases). V lost 0 bases to trimming and J lost 4 bases, with 12 bases between them. The CDR3 loop spans 15 amino acids. The V gene's germline CDR1 is SNHLY and CDR2 FYNNEI. The CDR3 nucleotides are TGTGCCAGCAGTGAAGCGCGGGACTCCTCCTATGGCTACACCTTC. Protein: CASSEARDSSYGYTF.

The J gene is TRBJ2-7, the V gene TRBV5-6; the D gene is possibly TRBD1 (5 bases). The CDR3 runs to 13 residues. Trimming stripped 4 bases from V and 3 bases from J, with 11 bases between. Germline assignment: CDR1 SGHDT and CDR2 YYEEEE. The CDR3 spells CASSDGHFYEQYF. The CDR3 DNA sequence: TGTGCCAGCAGCGACGGACATTTCTACGAGCAGTACTTC.